Following are 9 T cell receptor beta chains from one sample sequenced in a study of CD8 T cells in ankylosing spondylitis. Study findings and constraints: Characteristic of ankylosing spondylitis blood, it appeared, was a TCR beta motif comprising roughly eight highly homologous variants.

TCRdb recomputed calls from the 5' RACE reads with MiXCR, one row per CDR3 protein. Of hundreds of thousands of distinct CDR3 sequences listed, around 11% are singletons. No antigen has been assigned to these receptors. What was sequenced was blood, either unsorted or a sorted T cell fraction (not recorded which). Every receptor here comes from a male donor with ankylosing spondylitis.

This clonotype was detected many times. The chain combines TRBV29-1 with TRBJ1-2; D remains ambiguous. Germline assignment: CDR1 SQVTM and CDR2 ANQGSEA. Trimming pared 4 bases from V and 7 bases from J, leaving 10 bases between. CDR3 length equals 11 residues. The CDR3 nucleotides are TGCAGCGTTGCGGGTTCAGCTGGCTACACCTTC. It codes for CSVAGSAGYTF. Full variable domain (outside the CDR3, taken from reference TRBV29-1 and TRBJ1-2): SAVISQKPSRDICQRGTSLTIQCQVDSQVTMMFWYRQQPGQSLTLIATANQGSEATYESGFVIDKFPISRPNLTFSTLTVSNMSPEDSSIYLCSVAGSAGYTFGSGTRLTVV.

The chain carries TRBV30 and TRBJ2-7, with D possibly being TRBD2 (5 bases). Germline V gene data show CDR1 as GTSNPN and CDR2 as SVGIG (reference sequence). The CDR3 sequence is 11 residues long. With 5 bases removed from V and 4 bases from J, the gap between germline ends came to 9 bases. CDR3 coding DNA: TGTGCCTGGGTAAAGCGGTACGAGCAGTACTTC. Translated, it gives CAWVKRYEQYF.

V is TRBV12-3 or TRBV12-4 and J is TRBJ2-3; D gene unclear. The germline V and J ends were trimmed by 6 bases and 1 base, with 14 bases remaining between them. The CDR3 has 15 amino acids. The CDR3: CASSFRIGGTDTQYF. CDR3 bases: TGTGCCAGCAGCTTCCGAATCGGAGGCACAGATACGCAGTATTTT.

The CDR3 nucleotides read TGCGCCAGCAGCCAAGAACTACAGGGGGCCACTAATGAAAAACTGTTTTTT. Protein sequence: CASSQELQGATNEKLFF. V and J are TRBV4-3 and TRBJ1-4; 9 bases map to TRBD1. The CDR3 has 17 amino acids. With V trimmed by 0 bases and J by 2 bases, 4 bases remained unmatched. Germline CDR1 and CDR2: LGHNA and YSLEER.

This clonotype turned up a few times. The chain carries TRBV10-3 and TRBJ1-4; D unclear. The V gene's germline CDR1 is ENHRY and CDR2 SYGVKD. This CDR3 region has 15 residues. V was shortened by 2 bases and J by 3 bases, with 10 bases between the two germline ends. CDR3 DNA sequence: TGTGCCATCAGTGAGGCGGCGGCGGCTAATGAAAAACTGTTTTTT. This encodes CAISEAAAANEKLFF.

This clonotype was counted at least ten times. CDR3 sequence (DNA): TGCAGCGCAGGCCCGGGGTTGAACACTGAAGCTTTCTTT. Amino acid sequence: CSAGPGLNTEAFF. The rearrangement uses TRBV29-1 and TRBJ1-1; D remains unclear. The V end lost 7 bases, the J end lost 0 bases, and 12 bases lay between the germline ends. This CDR3 region has 13 residues. The germline CDR1 and CDR2 sequences are SQVTM and ANQGSEA.

This clonotype was observed many times. CDR3 region: CSVEMGGQNRYEQYF. DNA for the CDR3: TGCAGCGTTGAAATGGGAGGACAAAACAGATACGAGCAGTACTTC. This chain connects TRBV29-1 to TRBJ2-7, with D perhaps matching TRBD2 (6 bases). Germline V CDR1 and CDR2: SQVTM, ANQGSEA. The CDR3 is made up of 15 amino acids. V gave up 2 bases and J gave up 4 bases, with 18 bases separating them.

The sample holds many counts of this clonotype. The chain joins TRBV7-8 to TRBJ2-7; D uncertain. Germline V CDR1 and CDR2: SGHVS, FQNEAQ. V was trimmed by 4 bases and J by 2 bases, leaving 9 bases between them. CDR3 length equals 13 residues. This CDR3 is CASSWNTAYEQYF. The CDR3 nucleotides read TGTGCCAGCAGCTGGAACACCGCCTACGAGCAGTACTTC.

The chain combines TRBV7-6 with TRBJ2-7; D gene ambiguous. The CDR3 sequence is 12 residues long. The V end lost 2 bases, the J end lost 7 bases, and 9 bases lay between the germline ends. Germline V CDR1 and CDR2: SGHVS, FNYEAQ. CDR3 coding DNA: TGTGCCAGCAGCTTACATTCTAGGGAGCAGTACTTC. It yields the protein CASSLHSREQYF. Using reference TRBV7-6 and TRBJ2-7 for the parts outside the CDR3, the full variable domain is GAGVSQSPRYKVTKRGQDVALRCDPISGHVSLYWYRQALGQGPEFLTYFNYEAQQDKSGLPNDRFSAERPEGSISTLTIQRTEQRDSAMYRCASSLHSREQYFGPGTRLTVT.